This T cell receptor beta chain was captured in a study of cytomegalovirus exposure and HLA in healthy donors. Broader study findings: The investigators catalogued 150 to 200 TCR beta chains as cytomegalovirus-associated.

This CDR3 is 13 amino acids long. The germline V and J ends were trimmed by 8 bases and 2 bases, with 13 bases remaining between them. Germline loops: CDR1 SGHTA, CDR2 FQGTGA. Amplification used 60 Vbeta primers and 13 Jbeta primers. Measured with immunoSEQ multiplex PCR; TCRdb has only the in-frame clones, and not every one. The data show over 70,000 clones, about three quarters seen once. As to this clone: Its antigen remains unknown.

The sequenced sample was PBMCs. The rearrangement links TRBV7-3 to TRBJ2-7; D is possibly TRBD2 (5 bases). This receptor was identified in a male donor in good health and CMV-seropositive. CDR3 protein: CASAASSTYEQYF. The CDR3 bases are TGTGCCAGCGCCGCTAGCAGCACCTACGAGCAGTACTTC.